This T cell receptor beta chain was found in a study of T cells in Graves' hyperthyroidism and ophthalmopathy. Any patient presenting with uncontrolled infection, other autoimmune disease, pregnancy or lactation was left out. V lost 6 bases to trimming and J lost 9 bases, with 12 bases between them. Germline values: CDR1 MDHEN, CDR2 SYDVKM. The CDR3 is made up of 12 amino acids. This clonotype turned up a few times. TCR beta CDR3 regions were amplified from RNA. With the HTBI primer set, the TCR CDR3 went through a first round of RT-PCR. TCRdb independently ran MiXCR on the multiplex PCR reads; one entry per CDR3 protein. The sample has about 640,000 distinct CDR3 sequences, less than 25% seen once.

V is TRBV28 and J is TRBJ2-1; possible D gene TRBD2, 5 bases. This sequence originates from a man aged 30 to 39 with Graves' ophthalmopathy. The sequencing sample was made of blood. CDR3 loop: CASRAPAGEQFF. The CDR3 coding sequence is TGTGCCAGCAGGGCTCCGGCGGGTGAGCAGTTCTTC. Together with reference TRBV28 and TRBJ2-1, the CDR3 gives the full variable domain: DVKVTQSSRYLVKRTGEKVFLECVQDMDHENMFWYRQDPGLGLRLIYFSYDVKMKEKGDIPEGYSVSREKKERFSLILESASTNQTSMYLCASRAPAGEQFFGPGTRLTVL.